This TCR beta chain was retrieved from a study of breast tumors, draining lymph nodes, adjacent tissues. Study-wide points: Data fit most tumor T cells coming from lymph node, expanding in tumor. Compared with basal-like, luminal-like tumors shared significantly more repertoire with nontumor tissue.

About this clonotype: The antigen is undetermined.

The lymph nodes were axillary draining lymph nodes from breast cancer patients. TCRdb analysed the multiplex PCR reads with MiXCR anew, one entry per CDR3 protein. The top ten clones hold roughly 3.8% of a sample with about 170,000 distinct CDR3 sequences, 30% to 40% of them seen once. Sequenced material: axillary lymph node tissue. The sequence was collected from a female donor with breast cancer. Some clones in this sample may be carry-over from other donors' samples.

CDR3 region: CASLAGQGSGNTIYF. CDR3 sequence (DNA): TGCGCCAGCTTAGCGGGACAGGGCTCTGGAAACACCATATATTTT. The chain is built from TRBV10-1 and TRBJ1-3, with 9 bases fitting TRBD1. Trimming removed 8 bases from V and 0 bases from J; junction bases left unmatched: 5. The V gene's germline CDR1 is WNHNN and CDR2 SYGVQD (reference sequence). The CDR3 runs 15 residues.